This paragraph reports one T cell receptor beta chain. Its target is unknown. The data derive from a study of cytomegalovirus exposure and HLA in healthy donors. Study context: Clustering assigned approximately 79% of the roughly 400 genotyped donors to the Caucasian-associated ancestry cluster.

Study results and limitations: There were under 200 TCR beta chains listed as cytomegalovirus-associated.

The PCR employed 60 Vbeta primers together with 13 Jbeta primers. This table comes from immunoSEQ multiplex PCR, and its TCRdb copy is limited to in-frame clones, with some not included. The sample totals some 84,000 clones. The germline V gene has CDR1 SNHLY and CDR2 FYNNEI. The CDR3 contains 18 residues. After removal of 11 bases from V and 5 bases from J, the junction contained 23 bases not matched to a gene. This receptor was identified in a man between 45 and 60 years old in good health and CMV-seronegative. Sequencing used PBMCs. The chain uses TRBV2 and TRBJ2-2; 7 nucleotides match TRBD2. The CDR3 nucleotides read TGTGCCGCTATTATCGGAGAGCGGGGAGTGGGAGGGACCGGGGAGCTGTTTTTT. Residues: CAAIIGERGVGGTGELFF. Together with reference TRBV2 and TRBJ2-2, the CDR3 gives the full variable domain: EPEVTQTPSHQVTQMGQEVILRCVPISNHLYFYWYRQILGQKVEFLVSFYNNEISEKSEIFDDQFSVERPDGSNFTLKIRSTKLEDSAMYFCAAIIGERGVGGTGELFFGEGSRLTVL.